This T cell receptor beta chain was captured in a study of a mutant IDH1 vaccine in newly diagnosed glioma. In the study overall: Of the patients given treatment, 62.5% were male and around 38% were female, and a mean age of around 38 years was recorded. The therapy given earlier, which was standard therapy, consisted of radiotherapy, temozolomide, or both, and most of the patients received both. General observations from the study: Pseudoprogression apparently tracked independently of changes in top peripheral T cell clonotypes. Evidence of vaccine-induced immune responses was documented in nearly 95% of patients.

Data came from immunoSEQ multiplex PCR; TCRdb stores just in-frame clones and leaves some out. The table has almost 95,000 clones, 85% to 90% seen once. As for this clone: Its antigen remains unknown.

Time point defined: week 47, end of study. Each vaccine dose was 300 ug of mutant IDH1 20-mer peptide, with topical imiquimod. This CDR3 is 14 amino acids long. V was clipped by 5 bases and J by 1 base, with 8 bases between them. Germline CDR1 MNHEY, CDR2 SMNVEV (reference sequence). This receptor was identified in a woman between 45 and 60 years old with glioma. Source: PBMCs, taken from a glioma patient whose treatment included an IDH1 peptide vaccine. V usage is TRBV27 and J usage is TRBJ2-2, with D hard to call. The CDR3 DNA follows: TGTGCCAGCAGTCCCTTGGGGAACACCGGGGAGCTGTTTTTT. Its protein product is CASSPLGNTGELFF.